This entry is about one TCR beta chain. V gave up 3 bases and J gave up 3 bases, with 15 bases separating them. This CDR3 is built from 15 residues. Germline V gene lookup returns CDR1 DFQATT and CDR2 SNEGSKA (reference sequence). Clones were read by immunoSEQ multiplex PCR, and TCRdb kept only the in-frame ones, dropping some. The sample records roughly 300,000 clones, more than 75% being singletons. These data originate in a study of blood T cell repertoires in COVID-19. The clonotype was recovered from a woman younger than 35 who had recovered from COVID-19. The V and J genes are TRBV20-1 and TRBJ1-5, with D possibly being TRBD1 (5 bases). What was sequenced was PBMCs or T cells enriched from blood (not recorded which). CDR3 in amino acids: CSASEGGAPNQPQHF. Written as DNA, the CDR3 is TGCAGTGCTAGTGAGGGTGGGGCTCCCAATCAGCCCCAGCATTTT.